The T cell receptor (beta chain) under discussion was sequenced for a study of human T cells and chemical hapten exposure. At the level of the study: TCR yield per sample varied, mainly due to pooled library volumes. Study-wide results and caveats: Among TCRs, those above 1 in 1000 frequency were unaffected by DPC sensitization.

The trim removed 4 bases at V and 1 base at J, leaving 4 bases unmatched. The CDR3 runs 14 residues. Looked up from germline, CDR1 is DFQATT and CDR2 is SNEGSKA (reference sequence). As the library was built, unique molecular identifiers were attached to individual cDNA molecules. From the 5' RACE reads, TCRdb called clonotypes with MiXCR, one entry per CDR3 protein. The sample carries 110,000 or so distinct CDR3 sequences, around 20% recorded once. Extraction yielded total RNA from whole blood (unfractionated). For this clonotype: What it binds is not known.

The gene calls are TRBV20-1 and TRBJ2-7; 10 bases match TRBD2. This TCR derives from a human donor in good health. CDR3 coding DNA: TGCAGTGCTACTAGCGGGAGAGGGTCCTACGAGCAGTACTTC. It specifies CSATSGRGSYEQYF.